This record looks at one T cell receptor beta chain sequence and its context. The antigen is undetermined. CDR3 size: 17 residues. Trimming removed 0 bases from V and 3 bases from J, with 17 bases in between. Germline V CDR1 and CDR2: LGHNA, YSLEER. Specified treatment: over 15 received Ad26.COV2.S at low or high dose, single or two shots; about 5 received placebo; per-sample allocation not given. Following the first vaccine or placebo injection, samples were taken on day 63. The source of the sample is a study of Ad26.COV2.S vaccination and SARS-CoV-2 variants. Study-wide context: Donor participated within the Ad26.COV2.S arm of the COV1001 trial. The authors gave Ad26.COV2.S intramuscularly, either once or twice 56 days apart.

TCRdb keeps only in-frame clones here, not all; method: immunoSEQ multiplex PCR. The sample holds a few hundred thousand clones, around 87% seen once. Whole-study results and caveats: Vaccine recipients posted higher spike-specific TCR breadth than their placebo counterparts.

This chain joins TRBV4-3 and TRBJ1-2, with D maybe TRBD1 (5 bases). The sequencing here drew on peripheral blood, taken in a trial of Ad26.COV2.S vaccine versus placebo. This sequence originates from a person between 18 and 65 years old who received the Ad26.COV2.S COVID-19 vaccine or a placebo. This chain's CDR3 is CASSQDLSGHTDYGYTF. CDR3 DNA: TGCGCCAGCAGCCAAGATCTTTCGGGGCACACTGACTATGGCTACACCTTC.